This is a list of T cell receptor beta chains from one sample in a study of cytomegalovirus exposure and HLA in healthy donors. The method was immunoSEQ multiplex PCR; TCRdb's version includes in-frame clones alone and lacks a portion of them. The sample contains roughly 71,000 clones, roughly 94% of which appear only once. Sequenced sample: PBMCs. These receptor sequences come from a woman between 18 and 29 years old in good health and CMV-seronegative. Both conserved end residues are part of each CDR3. The D gene is left open where the match is weak. Clone size appears in some rows only: once, few, many, or a class for an expanded clone.

CDR3 protein	CDR3 DNA	clone size	V gene	J gene	D gene
CASSPGTGMTYEQFF	TGTGCCAGCTCACCAGGGACAGGAATGACTTATGAGCAGTTCTTC	NA	TRBV18	TRBJ2-1	TRBD1
CASSLQGGTEAFF	TGTGCCAGCAGCTTACAGGGGGGCACTGAAGCTTTCTTT	NA	TRBV5-4	TRBJ1-1	TRBD1
CASSRQGRDIQYF	TGCGCCAGCAGCCGCCAGGGGCGGGACATTCAGTACTTC	NA	TRBV4-1	TRBJ2-4	NA
CSVLEEHRDIAKNIQYF	TGCAGCGTTTTGGAGGAGCACCGGGATATAGCCAAAAACATTCAGTACTTC	NA	TRBV29-1	TRBJ2-4	NA
CASSPQPDRADTEAFF	TGTGCCAGCAGCCCACAACCCGACAGGGCGGACACTGAAGCTTTCTTT	NA	TRBV5-4	TRBJ1-1	TRBD1
CASSLVVQVRGSPLHF	TGTGCCAGCAGCTTGGTGGTCCAGGTTCGGGGGTCACCCCTCCACTTT	few	TRBV5-6	TRBJ1-6	NA
CASTRLAGESYEQYF	TGCGCCAGCACTCGACTAGCGGGGGAATCCTACGAGCAGTACTTC	NA	TRBV10-2	TRBJ2-7	TRBD2
CASSWDRGQETQYF	TGTGCCAGCAGCTGGGACAGGGGGCAAGAGACCCAGTACTTC	NA	TRBV7-8	TRBJ2-5	TRBD1
CASSLGLAGARTETQYF	TGTGCCAGCAGCTTAGGACTAGCGGGGGCGAGAACAGAGACCCAGTACTTC	NA	TRBV7-9	TRBJ2-5	TRBD2
CASSFSGGPEAFF	TGTGCCAGCAGTTTCTCAGGGGGCCCTGAAGCTTTCTTT	NA	TRBV28	TRBJ1-1	TRBD1
CASSYFGTGVDTQYF	TGTGCCAGCAGTTACTTCGGGACAGGGGTAGATACGCAGTATTTT	few	TRBV6-6	TRBJ2-3	TRBD1
CASSVEGDYSGANVLTF	TGTGCCAGCAGTGTGGAGGGGGACTACTCTGGGGCCAACGTCCTGACTTTC	NA	TRBV6-4	TRBJ2-6	NA
CASSIGLGGDTQYF	TGTGCCAGTAGTATAGGTCTGGGGGGAGATACGCAGTATTTT	NA	TRBV19	TRBJ2-3	NA
CASSQHLAEGDTQYF	TGCGCCAGCAGCCAACACCTAGCGGAGGGGGATACGCAGTATTTT	NA	TRBV4-1	TRBJ2-3	TRBD2
CASSQGSAEAFF	TGCGCCAGCAGCCAAGGTTCCGCTGAAGCTTTCTTT	NA	TRBV4-1	TRBJ1-1	NA
CASSPRQEYTEAFF	TGTGCCAGCAGTCCGCGACAGGAGTACACTGAAGCTTTCTTT	NA	TRBV6-5	TRBJ1-1	NA
CASSTYRVFRLEKLFF	TGTGCCAGCAGCACGTACAGGGTTTTCCGTTTAGAAAAACTGTTTTTT	NA	TRBV21-1	TRBJ1-4	NA
CASSLSPLSTDTQYF	TGTGCCAGCAGTTTATCCCCACTAAGCACAGATACGCAGTATTTT	once	TRBV28	TRBJ2-3	NA
CASSNGTGINEKLFF	TGTGCCAGCAGCAACGGGACAGGGATTAATGAAAAACTGTTTTTT	NA	TRBV9	TRBJ1-4	TRBD1
CAWSVTTDTQYF	TGTGCCTGGAGTGTAACAACGGATACGCAGTATTTT	NA	TRBV30	TRBJ2-3	NA
CASSPSYEQYF	TGTGCCAGCAGCCCTTCTTACGAGCAGTACTTC	NA	TRBV2	TRBJ2-7	NA
CASSPQNFGGMNTEAFF	TGTGCCAGCAGCCCCCAAAACTTTGGGGGGATGAACACTGAAGCTTTCTTT	NA	TRBV21-1	TRBJ1-1	NA
CASSFQGAYYNEQFF	TGTGCCAGCAGCTTCCAGGGGGCGTACTACAATGAGCAGTTCTTC	once	TRBV7-2	TRBJ2-1	TRBD1
CASSLGGGSSGANVLTF	TGCGCCAGCAGCTTGGGAGGGGGTAGCTCTGGGGCCAACGTCCTGACTTTC	NA	TRBV5-1	TRBJ2-6	NA
CASSLVGGRAFF	TGCGCCAGCAGCTTGGTTGGTGGGCGAGCTTTCTTT	NA	TRBV5-1	TRBJ1-1	NA
CASSPQVQYSPLHF	TGTGCCAGCAGCCCACAGGTTCAGTATTCACCCCTCCACTTT	NA	TRBV9	TRBJ1-6	NA